One and the same sample provided the 7 T cell receptor beta chains below, sequenced in a study of OX40 agonist ivuxolimab in advanced cancers. The repertoire was sequenced with immunoSEQ multiplex PCR; TCRdb's copy has only in-frame clones and lacks some. The data contain about 98,000 clones, around 88% of them singletons. The sample consisted of CD4+ or CD8+ T cells sorted from blood, taken in a trial of the OX40 agonist ivuxolimab. The receptors derive from an adult with an advanced solid tumor such as melanoma, head and neck, liver or kidney cancer.

This clone occurred once. The V and J genes are TRBV5-8 and TRBJ2-4; the D gene is possibly TRBD2 (5 bases). Germline CDR1 SGHTS, CDR2 YDEGEE. V lost 2 bases, J lost 0 bases, and 12 bases lay in between. This CDR3 region has 16 residues. CDR3 nucleotides: TGTGCCAGCAGCTTAGGCGGGTCCCTAGCCAAAAACATTCAGTACTTC. This encodes CASSLGGSLAKNIQYF.

This chain connects TRBV15 to TRBJ2-3; a possible D gene is TRBD2 (7 bases). V lost 7 bases and J 3 bases, leaving 14 bases between the germline ends. The CDR3 consists of 14 residues. Germline V lookup: CDR1 LNHNV, CDR2 YYDKDF (reference sequence). The CDR3 DNA reads TGTGCCACCACTAGGGGGGGCGGTACAGATACGCAGTATTTT. Residues: CATTRGGGTDTQYF.

This sequence joins TRBV10-1 and TRBJ2-7; D gene unclear. Trimming pared 2 bases from V and 2 bases from J, leaving 10 bases between. The CDR3 is 14 residues long. Per germline, CDR1 WNHNN and CDR2 SYGVQD (reference sequence). The DNA for the CDR3 is TGCGCCAGCAGTGAGCATTCACCACCCTACGAGCAGTACTTC. Protein: CASSEHSPPYEQYF.

The chain uses TRBV19 and TRBJ2-5; tentatively, D is TRBD2 (6 bases). Looked up from germline, CDR1 is LNHDA and CDR2 is SQIVND (reference sequence). V was cut by 3 bases and J by 0 bases, with 8 bases left in between. The CDR3 has 14 amino acids. The CDR3 spells CASSMGGYQETQYF. CDR3 bases: TGTGCCAGTAGTATGGGGGGTTACCAAGAGACCCAGTACTTC.

The chain links TRBV27 to TRBJ1-2; tentative D call: TRBD1 (5 bases). The CDR3 contains 11 residues. The ends were cut back, 11 bases at V and 5 bases at J, with 12 bases in the middle. Germline assignment: CDR1 MNHEY and CDR2 SMNVEV (reference sequence). The CDR3 region is CAAGGNYGYTF. DNA of the CDR3: TGTGCCGCGGGGGGGAATTATGGCTACACCTTC.

This sequence joins TRBV5-6 and TRBJ1-4, with 7 bases aligning to TRBD1. The length of the CDR3 is 14 residues. Germline CDR1 reads SGHDT; CDR2 reads YYEEEE. J lost 6 bases, V lost 4 bases, and 6 bases had no gene match. Here the CDR3 DNA reads TGTGCCAGCAGCAACGACAGGGCGGATGAAAAACTGTTTTTT. As protein: CASSNDRADEKLFF.

The chain carries TRBV9 and TRBJ2-2, with no clear D. Germline CDR1 is SGDLS and CDR2 is YYNGEE. The CDR3 sequence is 13 residues long. The V gene lost 0 bases and the J gene lost 4 bases, with 4 bases spanning the gap. CDR3 protein: CASSVEATGELFF. For the CDR3, the DNA is TGTGCCAGCAGCGTAGAGGCCACCGGGGAGCTGTTTTTT.